The sequence of this TCR beta chain was determined in a study of post-analysis software for immune sequencing data. Study at large: The cohort encompassed relapsing-remitting, secondary progressive and progressive-relapsing multiple sclerosis disease courses. Findings and limits, study-wide: Same-batch preparations were strongly co-clustered by F measure. Patients carried four or five TRBV segments more frequently than controls did, and TRBV5-6, TRBV5-1 and TRBV20-1 were among them.

Tagging with unique molecular identifiers was a feature of the TCR beta cDNA libraries. TCRdb reprocessed the PCR reads via MiXCR and lists one record per CDR3 protein. The sample includes roughly 160,000 distinct CDR3 sequences, about 36% seen only once; the top ten take 25% to 30%. To note about this clonotype: The antigen remains undetermined.

CDR1 DFQATT and CDR2 SNEGSKA come from the germline V gene (reference sequence). This CDR3 spans 15 amino acids. V was cut by 0 bases and J by 4 bases, with 15 bases left in between. The clonotype was recovered from a girl between 5 and 17 years old with multiple sclerosis. The starting material was blood, obtained after autologous hematopoietic stem cell transplantation. The chain links TRBV20-1 to TRBJ1-2, with D hard to call. The CDR3 DNA sequence: TGCAGTGCTAGAGATGTGGCAGCCGTTGGCTATGGCTACACCTTC. This codes for CSARDVAAVGYGYTF.